Listed below are T cell receptor beta chains from one sample, sequenced in a study of blood T cell repertoires in COVID-19. Produced via immunoSEQ multiplex PCR; TCRdb's table is partial and in-frame only. The repertoire holds some 260,000 clones, with about 90% as singletons. What was sequenced was PBMCs or T cells enriched from blood (not recorded which). Receptor source: a woman in her twenties or thirties with acute COVID-19. Both conserved end residues are part of each CDR3.

length: 18
J: TRBJ1-5
V: TRBV7-2
CDR3: CASSPKTGDSRGNQPQHF

length: 17
J: TRBJ1-5
V: TRBV23-1
CDR3: CASTIVRGQGDNQPQHF

length: 12
J: TRBJ1-1
V: TRBV6-1
CDR3: CASSEDGRVAFF

length: 15
J: TRBJ1-1
V: TRBV6-2/TRBV6-3
CDR3: CASSWPLQGNTEAFF

length: 17
J: TRBJ2-1
V: TRBV29-1
CDR3: CSPILFPGLAGGNEQFF

length: 15
J: TRBJ2-2
V: TRBV29-1
CDR3: CSVRTRTDNTGELFF

length: 15
J: TRBJ1-6
V: TRBV5-4
CDR3: CASSLAGQPNSPLHF

length: 14
J: TRBJ1-1
V: TRBV23-1
CDR3: CASSQGGPGTEAFF

length: 12
J: TRBJ2-7
V: TRBV2
CDR3: CASSETDYEQYF

length: 18
J: TRBJ2-3
V: TRBV4-3
CDR3: CASSQEPGTSGSGDTQYF

length: 15
J: TRBJ1-3
V: TRBV7-2
CDR3: CASSLGQGARNTIYF

length: 17
J: TRBJ1-5
V: TRBV18
CDR3: CASSPKKYGGQVQPQHF

length: 15
J: TRBJ2-7
V: TRBV18
CDR3: CASSPRTSGSAEQYF

length: 17
J: TRBJ1-4
V: TRBV28
CDR3: CASSFWRTGVTNEKLFF

length: 14
J: TRBJ1-5
V: TRBV6-1
CDR3: CASSEDAGDQPQHF

length: 19
J: TRBJ2-1
V: TRBV28
CDR3: CASRTRDRGRGNSYNEQFF

length: 14
J: TRBJ2-7
V: TRBV2
CDR3: CAGGTSGGSYEQYF

length: 15
J: TRBJ1-3
V: TRBV4-2
CDR3: CASSQVTGAGNTIYF

length: 16
J: TRBJ1-4
V: TRBV7-8
CDR3: CASSFDRVRANEKLFF

length: 17
J: TRBJ2-7
V: TRBV20-1
CDR3: CSASPIGLAGEQYEQYF

length: 15
J: TRBJ2-2
V: TRBV7-9
CDR3: CASSARLQGTGELFF

length: 14
J: TRBJ2-5
V: TRBV4-1
CDR3: CASSQEDRVETQYF

length: 15
J: TRBJ2-7
V: TRBV5-5
CDR3: CASSLGLAGAYEQYF

length: 13
J: TRBJ2-1
V: TRBV7-2
CDR3: CASSLVVEDEQFF

length: 16
J: TRBJ2-1
V: TRBV19
CDR3: CASRSPGLAGLNEQFF

length: 18
J: TRBJ2-2
V: TRBV7-6
CDR3: CASSLWTGGGLSTGELFF

length: 16
J: TRBJ2-5
V: TRBV9
CDR3: CASSVDIAGRGETQYF

length: 17
J: TRBJ1-6
V: TRBV25-1
CDR3: CASRGTGSSSYNSPLHF

length: 16
J: TRBJ1-1
V: TRBV29-1
CDR3: CSVESSGRSRPTEAFF

length: 14
J: TRBJ2-3
V: TRBV5-1
CDR3: CASSRVPPTDTQYF

length: 12
J: TRBJ2-5
V: TRBV19
CDR3: CASNSGGETQYF

length: 14
J: TRBJ2-3
V: TRBV19
CDR3: CASSRGQSTDTQYF

length: 16
J: TRBJ2-6
V: TRBV9
CDR3: CASSVTAFAGANVLTF

length: 16
J: TRBJ2-7
V: TRBV4-1
CDR3: CASSQVSGRAPYEQYF

length: 13
J: TRBJ1-1
V: TRBV7-9
CDR3: CASSPRQGTEAFF

length: 16
J: TRBJ2-7
V: TRBV6-2/TRBV6-3
CDR3: CASSYSPQGAVNEQYF

length: 16
J: TRBJ2-5
V: TRBV4-1
CDR3: CASSQDFPGGGETQYF

length: 14
J: TRBJ2-7
V: TRBV7-9
CDR3: CASREIDRPYEQYF

length: 13
J: TRBJ2-7
V: TRBV12-3/TRBV12-4
CDR3: CASSLSVSYEQYF

length: 15
J: TRBJ1-1
V: TRBV2
CDR3: CASRRASAMNTEAFF

length: 15
J: TRBJ2-4
V: TRBV29-1
CDR3: CSVLVIKEAKNIQYF

length: 15
J: TRBJ1-2
V: TRBV5-4
CDR3: CASSSDRGRNYGYTF